These 25 T cell receptor beta chains share one sample of origin, sequenced in a study of blood T cell repertoires in COVID-19. Assay: immunoSEQ multiplex PCR; the TCRdb copy retains only in-frame clones and omits some. The sample has 250,000 to 300,000 clones, around 90% seen once. The sample consisted of peripheral blood. These receptors originate from a man in his fifties or sixties with acute or convalescent COVID-19.

This chain joins TRBV5-6 and TRBJ1-5, with a tentative D call TRBD1 (6 bases). CDR3 length equals 14 residues. V was cut by 3 bases and J by 7 bases, with 14 bases left in between. CDR1 SGHDT and CDR2 YYEEEE come from the germline V gene. For the CDR3, the DNA is TGTGCCAGCAGCTCCGGACAGCAGGCCCAGCCCCAGCATTTT. Protein sequence: CASSSGQQAQPQHF.

The chain links TRBV5-1 to TRBJ1-3, with TRBD1 matching 7 bases. J lost 4 bases, V lost 1 base, and 5 bases had no gene match. Germline-derived CDR1 and CDR2 are SGHRS and YFSETQ. The CDR3 totals 15 residues. This chain's CDR3 is CASSLFTGEGNTIYF. The CDR3 DNA sequence: TGCGCCAGCAGCTTGTTTACAGGGGAAGGAAACACCATATATTTT.

This sequence joins TRBV11-2 and TRBJ1-2; TRBD1 is a possible D gene (5 bases). The CDR3 sequence is 15 residues long. CDR1 is SGHAT and CDR2 is FQNNGV in the germline V gene. V was pared by 3 bases and J by 4 bases, with 15 bases between. The CDR3 DNA sequence: TGTGCCAGCAGCTTCCATATACAGGCAGGCTATGGCTACACCTTC. Translating it yields CASSFHIQAGYGYTF. The variable domain in full, completed from reference TRBV11-2 and TRBJ1-2, reads EAGVAQSPRYKIIEKRQSVAFWCNPISGHATLYWYQQILGQGPKLLIQFQNNGVVDDSQLPKDRFSAERLKGVDSTLKIQPAKLEDSAVYLCASSFHIQAGYGYTFGSGTRLTVV.

This chain links TRBV5-5 with TRBJ1-1; a possible D gene is TRBD1 (5 bases). In germline, CDR1 is SGHKS, CDR2 YYEKEE (reference sequence). V was clipped by 2 bases and J by 7 bases, with 15 bases between them. The CDR3 runs 14 residues. The CDR3 spells CASSLVGGSDEAFF. CDR3 nucleotide sequence: TGTGCCAGCAGCTTAGTTGGGGGGTCGGATGAAGCTTTCTTT.

This rearrangement joins TRBV28 to TRBJ1-5; D gene uncertain. Between the trimmed V and J ends, which lost 3 bases and 2 bases, there was a span of 14 bases. The CDR3 contains 16 residues. Germline V gene sequence: CDR1 MDHEN, CDR2 SYDVKM. CDR3 protein: CASSFGAMGGNQPQHF. The CDR3 DNA reads TGTGCCAGCAGTTTCGGTGCTATGGGCGGCAATCAGCCCCAGCATTTT.

This clone was observed once. This chain links TRBV11-2 with TRBJ1-6, with TRBD1 matching 7 bases. The germline gives CDR1 SGHAT, CDR2 FQNNGV. The CDR3 contains 15 residues. V was pared by 5 bases and J by 7 bases, with 8 bases of the junction left unmatched. The CDR3 DNA follows: TGTGCCAGCAGCCCCCAGGGGGTGGGCAATTCACCCCTCCACTTT. It encodes CASSPQGVGNSPLHF.

This clone was observed a handful of times. The gene calls are TRBV19 and TRBJ1-1; D is uncertain. V lost 1 base and J lost 3, with 6 bases in between. The CDR3 has 13 residues. Per the germline V gene, CDR1 is LNHDA and CDR2 is SQIVND (reference sequence). The CDR3 region is CASSIVSDTEAFF. The CDR3 DNA reads as TGTGCCAGTAGTATAGTCAGTGACACTGAAGCTTTCTTT.

This clone was detected a few times. This chain uses TRBV19 with TRBJ1-2, with D possibly matching TRBD1 (5 bases). The CDR3 runs 13 residues. The V end lost 4 bases, the J end lost 7 bases, and 13 bases lay between the germline ends. Germline V gene lookup returns CDR1 LNHDA and CDR2 SQIVND (reference sequence). The CDR3: CASSTRDYGGYTF. The CDR3 coding sequence is TGTGCCAGTAGTACAAGGGACTACGGTGGCTACACCTTC.

The chain uses TRBV9 and TRBJ1-1; the match to TRBD1 covers 8 bases. The CDR3 runs to 14 residues. V dropped 3 bases and J dropped 11; count of bases not matched to a gene: 12. The germline V gene has CDR1 SGDLS and CDR2 YYNGEE. CDR3 sequence: CASSGIAQTGDAFF. The CDR3 DNA reads TGTGCCAGCAGCGGAATCGCCCAGACAGGGGACGCTTTCTTT.

The gene calls are TRBV11-3 and TRBJ1-1; D gene unclear. CDR3 size: 15 residues. V lost 5 bases, J lost 3 bases, and 16 bases lay in between. Per germline, CDR1 SGHNT and CDR2 YENEEA. CDR3 sequence: CASSRREAEDTEAFF. For the CDR3, the DNA is TGTGCCAGCAGCCGGAGGGAAGCGGAGGACACTGAAGCTTTCTTT.

The J gene is TRBJ1-2, the V gene TRBV27; D not certain. Germline V CDR1 and CDR2: MNHEY, SMNVEV (reference sequence). V was trimmed by 3 bases and J by 4 bases, leaving 12 bases between them. The CDR3 totals 14 residues. Here the CDR3 DNA reads TGTGCCAGCAGTTTCACCGGGAGCTCCTATGGCTACACCTTC. Residues: CASSFTGSSYGYTF.

The genes are TRBV5-1 and TRBJ2-7, with 7 positions matching TRBD2. J lost 3 bases, V lost 4 bases, and 4 bases had no gene match. Germline V CDR1 and CDR2: SGHRS, YFSETQ. CDR3 length equals 13 residues. The CDR3 reads CASSKGGVYEQYF. Written as DNA, the CDR3 is TGCGCCAGCAGCAAGGGAGGGGTCTACGAGCAGTACTTC.

This chain links TRBV7-8 with TRBJ1-1; the match to TRBD1 covers 11 bases. V dropped 1 base and J dropped 11; count of bases not matched to a gene: 9. The CDR3 contains 15 residues. Germline CDR1 and CDR2: SGHVS and FQNEAQ. DNA of the CDR3: TGTGCCAGCAGCTTAGGTGGGACAGGGGGTGTAGGGGCTTTCTTT. Its translation: CASSLGGTGGVGAFF.

The chain combines TRBV7-2 with TRBJ1-2; D might be TRBD1 (6 bases). The CDR3 length is 15 residues. Germline V CDR1 and CDR2: SGHTA, FQGNSA. V lost 1 base and J 7 bases, leaving 16 bases between the germline ends. CDR3 region: CASSLGRGAGSGYTF. The CDR3 nucleotides are TGTGCCAGCAGCTTAGGGCGGGGGGCCGGCTCTGGCTACACCTTC.

This rearrangement joins TRBV6-5 to TRBJ1-5; a possible D gene is TRBD1 (5 bases). The CDR3 loop spans 12 amino acids. The germline V gene encodes CDR1 MNHEY and CDR2 SVGAGI. V was clipped by 7 bases and J by 6 bases, with 10 bases between them. CDR3 loop: CASTGGIQPQHF. In DNA, the CDR3 is TGTGCCAGCACTGGGGGGATTCAGCCCCAGCATTTT.

The chain carries TRBV27 and TRBJ1-2; D is unclear. Germline CDR1 and CDR2: MNHEY and SMNVEV (reference sequence). V lost 5 bases and J 0 bases, leaving 13 bases between the germline ends. CDR3 size: 15 residues. The CDR3 bases are TGTGCCAGCAGTACCATGGAGAAACCTAACTATGGCTACACCTTC. This translates into CASSTMEKPNYGYTF.

The chain uses TRBV12-3 or TRBV12-4 and TRBJ1-4; tentative D call: TRBD1 (5 bases). V shed 6 bases and J shed 10 bases, with 15 bases lying between them. The CDR3 consists of 13 residues. The CDR3 region has the DNA TGTGCCAGCAGCCCCTCGGAAGGGGTAAAACTGTTTTTT. This codes for CASSPSEGVKLFF.

J is TRBJ2-1 and V is TRBV2; possibly TRBD2 for D (5 bases). Germline-derived CDR1 and CDR2 are SNHLY and FYNNEI. V lost 8 bases and J 0 bases, leaving 11 bases between the germline ends. This CDR3 is 14 amino acids long. Here the CDR3 reads CASSGSSSYNEQFF. The CDR3 DNA follows: TGTGCCAGCTCGGGGAGCAGCTCCTACAATGAGCAGTTCTTC.

This clone was recorded only once. The chain employs TRBV18 and TRBJ2-7, with TRBD1 as a possible D gene (5 bases). This CDR3 contains 15 residues. Trimming removed 6 bases at V and 0 bases at J, with 15 bases between. The germline V gene has CDR1 KGHSH and CDR2 LQKENI. CDR3 bases: TGTGCCAGCTCCCCTGCAGGGTCCGTCTCCTACGAGCAGTACTTC. Translated: CASSPAGSVSYEQYF.

In nucleotides, the CDR3 is TGTGCCAGCAGTTACTGGGGGGGGAGCTATGGCTACACCTTC. This gives the protein CASSYWGGSYGYTF. This chain connects TRBV6-5 to TRBJ1-2, with D tentatively TRBD1 (5 bases). Germline V lookup: CDR1 MNHEY, CDR2 SVGAGI. V lost 1 base to trimming and J lost 4 bases, with 10 bases between them. CDR3 length: 14 amino acids.

Regarding this clone: Other DNA sequences in this sample translate to the same CDR3. The chain links TRBV5-4 to TRBJ2-5, with TRBD1 as a possible D gene (5 bases). The CDR3 is 13 residues long. Germline V gene sequence: CDR1 SGHNT, CDR2 YYREEE (reference sequence). V was cut by 3 bases and J by 2 bases, with 8 bases left in between. The CDR3 coding sequence is TGTGCCAGCAGCTCCACAGGTCAAGAGACCCAGTACTTC. Its translation is CASSSTGQETQYF.

The chain uses TRBV5-1 and TRBJ2-3; D gene unclear. This CDR3 spans 15 amino acids. Germline CDR1 and CDR2: SGHRS and YFSETQ. V gave up 4 bases and J gave up 2 bases, with 14 bases separating them. The CDR3 sequence is CASSPPLSVTDTQYF. The CDR3 DNA reads as TGCGCCAGCAGCCCACCTCTAAGCGTCACAGATACGCAGTATTTT.

The rearrangement joins TRBV3-1 (or the pseudogene TRBV3-2) to TRBJ2-2; 7 positions match TRBD1. Germline V CDR1 and CDR2: LGHDT, YNNKEL (reference sequence). This CDR3 has 17 residues. V lost 1 base, J lost 2 bases, and 7 bases stayed unmatched. The CDR3 reads CASSQAGTVPNTGELFF. CDR3 sequence (DNA): TGTGCCAGCAGCCAAGCTGGGACAGTTCCCAACACCGGGGAGCTGTTTTTT.

The chain combines TRBV4-1 with TRBJ1-2; 11 bases agree with TRBD1. The CDR3 totals 16 residues. V dropped 4 bases and J dropped 0; count of bases not matched to a gene: 4. Germline V gene data show CDR1 as MGHRA and CDR2 as YSYEKL. The chain's CDR3 is CASSPGTGGPNYGYTF. The DNA for the CDR3 is TGCGCCAGCAGCCCCGGGACAGGGGGGCCTAACTATGGCTACACCTTC.

The genes are TRBV18 and TRBJ1-2; no firm D call. The V end was cut by 3 bases, the J end by 4 bases, with 9 bases between. Germline V lookup: CDR1 KGHSH, CDR2 LQKENI. CDR3 size: 13 residues. CDR3 sequence reads: CASSPGSLYGYTF. The CDR3 nucleotides are TGTGCCAGCTCACCCGGGAGCCTCTATGGCTACACCTTC.